This T cell receptor (beta chain) was retrieved from a study of T cells in Graves' hyperthyroidism and ophthalmopathy. Across the study: Specimen type is peripheral blood, collected at initial diagnosis prior to any treatment.

Amplification targeted TCR beta CDR3 regions from RNA transcripts. The HTBI primer set served for first-round RT-PCR of the TCR CDR3. From the multiplex PCR reads, TCRdb called clonotypes with MiXCR, one entry per CDR3 protein. This table holds about 500,000 distinct CDR3 sequences, approximately 15% found once. Germline CDR1 reads MDHEN; CDR2 reads SYDVKM. Deletions cut 2 bases from V and 1 base from J, with 9 bases between. This CDR3 spans 15 amino acids. The V gene is TRBV28, the J gene TRBJ1-5; D not resolved. This clonotype originated in a woman aged 18-30 years with Graves' hyperthyroidism. The sample taken for sequencing was blood. CDR3 protein: CASSLITGSNQPQHF. The CDR3 coding sequence is TGTGCCAGCAGTTTAATCACCGGGAGCAATCAGCCCCAGCATTTT.